Here is one TCR beta chain with its context. Its cognate antigen has yet to be identified. Per-base quality was not reported, and no clone a single base away is much larger than it. The V and J ends are trimmed by 4 bases and 8 bases, leaving 14 bases between them. Spanning cysteine to phenylalanine, the CDR3 consists of 12 amino acids. Solely the CDR3 DNA is kept, with 36 bases framed from the first base. CDR1 and CDR2 were assigned from the germline V gene (reference sequence) as GTSNPN and SVGIG. This sample was included in a study of control samples from healthy donors and cancer patients (dated by TCRdb to the early 2020s). The library was obtained by the immunoSEQ multiplex PCR assay. The table was pulled from immuneACCESS by TCRdb, which kept in-frame rearrangements only. Such tables lose some clones; where checked, under half of the loss comes from unresolved V genes, and the rest has no known cause. The sample profile shows over 75,000 clones; about 82% of them were found once. 15% to 20% of the sample is taken by the ten largest.

The rearranged segments are TRBV30 and TRBJ1-1; the D segment cannot be called with confidence. What was sequenced was blood. The TCR was taken from a man aged 25-40 years in good health. The CDR3 reads as follows: CAWNPGDVEAFF. Here is the DNA: TGTGCCTGGAACCCTGGAGACGTCGAAGCTTTCTTT.